This T cell receptor (beta chain) appears in the sequencing data of a study of CD8 T cells in ankylosing spondylitis. General observations from the study: Fewer than ten highly homologous variants made up a TCR beta motif that seemed to typify ankylosing spondylitis blood.

TCR beta libraries were made by quantitative 5'-RACE with molecular barcodes. One entry per CDR3 protein results from TCRdb running MiXCR on the 5' RACE reads. This sample carries some 350,000 distinct CDR3 sequences, under 15% of them seen once, and the ten largest clones take about 1%. As concerns this clonotype: What it binds is not known.

The receptor comes from a male donor with ankylosing spondylitis or in good health (not recorded which). Sequenced input: blood, either unsorted or a sorted T cell fraction (not recorded which).

CDR3 in amino acids: CASSAPLTYPDDTGELFF. For the CDR3, the DNA is TGTGCCAGCAGCGCTCCATTGACGTACCCCGACGACACCGGGGAGCTGTTTTTT. This chain joins TRBV11-1 and TRBJ2-2; D remains ambiguous. The V and J ends lost 5 bases and 3 bases respectively, with 22 bases between them. CDR1 SGHAT and CDR2 FQDESV come from the germline V gene (reference sequence). CDR3 length equals 18 residues.